Detailed here is one TCR beta chain. This clonotype was found many times. Its antigen is still unknown. Nothing much larger sits one base from this clone, and base qualities are not available. Receptor amplification or capture employed 5' RACE. Data came from a NextSeq 500. To allow correction of PCR and sequencing errors, the TCR library protocol tagged every TCR cDNA molecule with a unique molecular identifier. The published analysis was carried out like this. Decombinator tools were used for TCR identification, UMI-based error correction and CDR3 extraction. Expanded TCRs were defined as those above a frequency of 2 per 1,000, corresponding to the top 1% of the tumor frequency distribution. Rényi diversity was computed with the R vegan package after subsampling each repertoire 100 times to 5,000 TCRs. CDR3 similarity networks were constructed using string-kernel similarity of amino acid triplets, with links drawn between CDR3s whose pairwise similarity was above 0.82. The raw public reads went through TCRdb reprocessing: fastp at Q25, MiXCR clone calling, in-frame beta chains kept. Every entry covers one CDR3 protein and lists the most common genes and DNA from its rows. In this record, the V and J calls reflect TCRdb's handling and not the investigators' own analysis. Across this sample there are fewer than 45,000 distinct CDR3 sequences, with approximately 7% seen only once. The ten largest clones add up to 35% to 55% of the sample.

This sample was taken from a study of spatial heterogeneity in lung cancer (dated by TCRdb to between 2019 and 2020). The study in broad terms: More beta-chain than alpha-chain transcripts were consistently detected, likely reflecting higher beta-chain transcript abundance. In the raw uncorrected reads, each unique combination of TCR and UMI appeared on average more than ten times. The study quantitatively compared TCR alpha and beta repertoires across multiple tumor regions, matched nontumor lung and blood in non-small cell lung cancer. Nonsynonymous mutation counts, determined by whole-exome sequencing of tumor tissue, were related to TCR repertoire features. At surgery, 200 or so tumor regions, fewer than 85 matched nontumor lung samples and about 56 PBMC samples were TCR-sequenced for both alpha and beta chains. Here is what the overall study found, with its caveats: Confirming at a functional level the hypothesis that regional TCRs recognize regional mutations was considered to require additional single-cell paired TCR alpha and beta sequencing. Ubiquitous expanded tumor TCRs showed up in blood more often at tumor resection than at routine follow-up.

The time point label, read with the paper, signifies: sample taken at primary tumor resection. Whole RNA extracted from tumor and nontumor lung tissue, or from cryopreserved PBMC samples, was used for TCR sequencing without cell sorting. The donors were approximately 70 patients from the lung TRACERx cohort who had early-stage, untreated non-small cell lung cancer. Only patients for whom sufficient RNA was available from at least two tumor regions were selected for TCR sequencing. Counted from cysteine to phenylalanine, this CDR3 has 14 amino acids. Left in the record is the CDR3 DNA by itself, 42 bases read in frame from the first base. V was cut back by 3 bases and J by 2 bases, leaving a gap of 10 bases between them.

This TCR derives from a female donor with early-stage non-small cell lung cancer. The V and J genes are TRBV12-3 or TRBV12-4 and TRBJ1-1; the D gene assignment is ambiguous. The sequencing used PBMCs, collected at surgery. CDR3 protein: CASSFGLSNTEAFF. The DNA is as follows: TGTGCCAGCAGTTTCGGCCTCTCTAACACTGAAGCTTTCTTT.